The clone carrying this T cell receptor (beta chain) was found a few times. As yet, its antigen is unknown. These data belong to a study of OX40 agonist ivuxolimab in advanced cancers. Study-wide context: Among those enrolled, mean age was about 62 years (range roughly 20 to 85) and approximately 83% were male. General observations from the study: Determination of antigen specificity was not performed for the expanded peripheral T cells.

The repertoire was sequenced with immunoSEQ multiplex PCR; TCRdb's copy has only in-frame clones and lacks some. The sample has 25,000 to 35,000 clones; approximately 84% are singletons. V dropped 4 bases and J dropped 1 base, with 14 bases sitting between them. The CDR3 spans 15 residues. Per germline, CDR1 SGHNT and CDR2 YYREEE (reference sequence). The receptor was isolated from an adult with an advanced solid tumor such as melanoma, head and neck, liver or kidney cancer. The J gene is TRBJ1-1, the V gene TRBV5-4; the D gene is possibly TRBD1 (6 bases). This specimen was CD4+ or CD8+ T cells sorted from blood, taken in a trial of the OX40 agonist ivuxolimab. CDR3 DNA sequence: TGTGCCAGCAGCCCACCGGGACAAGGGAACACTGAAGCTTTCTTT. Its protein is CASSPPGQGNTEAFF.